This T cell receptor (delta chain) came from a study of Vδ1+ human thymocytes. Trimming cost V 9 bases and J 3 bases; bases outside gene matches: 27. Per the germline V gene, CDR1 is TSWWSYY and CDR2 is QGS. The CDR3 is made up of 20 amino acids. Notes on the study in general: Roughly 22% of thymic delta-chain sequences were Vdelta2, with few Vdelta3, unlike blood Vdelta1+ controls. In the thymus, TRG and TRD repertoires looked highly polyclonal with Gaussian CDR3 lengths. Many TRG clonotypes were shared between donors; TRD repertoires were essentially private.

RNA was extracted from the cells and then reverse transcribed. The CDR3 regions were amplified by multiplex PCR from V-gene primers to a constant-region primer. With CATT, TCRdb re-called clones from the multiplex PCR reads. The top ten clones hold over 0.35% of a sample with about 58,000 delta-chain clones, approximately 16% of them seen once. Worth noting for this clone: The antigen is unknown.

The chain couples TRDV1 to TRDJ1; 8 nucleotides agree with TRDD3. The clonotype was recovered from a girl under three years old who had congenital heart surgery. The sequencing input was Vdelta1+ gamma-delta thymocytes from the thymus. Documented subset: FACS-sorted CD3+ TCRalphabeta- TCRVdelta1+ TCRVdelta2- thymocytes. CDR3 DNA sequence: TGTGCTCTGGCCCTCCTCCCTGGAACTGGGGGGCTAAAAGACTCCGATAAACTCATCTTT. It yields the protein CALALLPGTGGLKDSDKLIF.